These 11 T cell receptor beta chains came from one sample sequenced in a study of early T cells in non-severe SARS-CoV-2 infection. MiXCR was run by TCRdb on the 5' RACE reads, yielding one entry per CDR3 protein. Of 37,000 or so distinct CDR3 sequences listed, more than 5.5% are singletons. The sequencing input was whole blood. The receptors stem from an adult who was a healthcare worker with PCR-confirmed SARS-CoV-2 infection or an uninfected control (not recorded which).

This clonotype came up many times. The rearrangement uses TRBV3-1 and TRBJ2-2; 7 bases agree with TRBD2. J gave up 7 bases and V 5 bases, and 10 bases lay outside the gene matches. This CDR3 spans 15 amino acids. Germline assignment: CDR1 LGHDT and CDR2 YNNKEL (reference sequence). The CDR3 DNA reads TGTGCCAGCAGCGACGGGGAGGGGATCGGCGGGGAGCTGTTTTTT. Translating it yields CASSDGEGIGGELFF.

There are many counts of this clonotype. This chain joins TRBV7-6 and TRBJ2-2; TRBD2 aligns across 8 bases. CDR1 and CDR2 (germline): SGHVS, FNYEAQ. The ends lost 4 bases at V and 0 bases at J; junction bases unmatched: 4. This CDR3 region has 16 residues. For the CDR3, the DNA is TGTGCCAGCAGCTATACTAGCGGCCCGAACACCGGGGAGCTGTTTTTT. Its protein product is CASSYTSGPNTGELFF.

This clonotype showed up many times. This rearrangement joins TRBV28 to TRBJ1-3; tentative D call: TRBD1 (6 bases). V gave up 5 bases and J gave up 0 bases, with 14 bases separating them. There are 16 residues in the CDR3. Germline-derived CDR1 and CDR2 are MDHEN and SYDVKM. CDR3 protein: CASSPLTGPSGNTIYF. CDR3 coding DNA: TGTGCCAGCAGTCCCTTGACAGGCCCCTCTGGAAACACCATATATTTT.

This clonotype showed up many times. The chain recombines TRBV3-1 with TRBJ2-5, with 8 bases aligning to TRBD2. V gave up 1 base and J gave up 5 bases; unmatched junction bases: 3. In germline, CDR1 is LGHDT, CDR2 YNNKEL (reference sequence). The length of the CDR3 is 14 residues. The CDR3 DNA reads TGTGCCAGCAGCCAAGGACTAGCGTTGGAGACCCAGTACTTC. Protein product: CASSQGLALETQYF.

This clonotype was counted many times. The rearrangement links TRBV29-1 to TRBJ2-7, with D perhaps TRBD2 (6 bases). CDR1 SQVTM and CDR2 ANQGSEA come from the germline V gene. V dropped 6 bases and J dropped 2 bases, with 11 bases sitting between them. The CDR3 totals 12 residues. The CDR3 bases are TGCAGCGTCCGGGGAGGACCCTACGAGCAGTACTTC. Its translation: CSVRGGPYEQYF.

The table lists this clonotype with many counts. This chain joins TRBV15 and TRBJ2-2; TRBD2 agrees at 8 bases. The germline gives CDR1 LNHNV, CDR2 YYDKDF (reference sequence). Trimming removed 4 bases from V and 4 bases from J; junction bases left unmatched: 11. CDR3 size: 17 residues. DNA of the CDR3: TGTGCCACCAGCAAACTCCCGGGACTAGGGAGCACCGGGGAGCTGTTTTTT. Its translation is CATSKLPGLGSTGELFF. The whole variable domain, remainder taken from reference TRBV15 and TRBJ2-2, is DAMVIQNPRYQVTQFGKPVTLSCSQTLNHNVMYWYQQKSSQAPKLLFHYYDKDFNNEADTPDNFQSRRPNTSFCFLDIRSPGLGDTAMYLCATSKLPGLGSTGELFFGEGSRLTVL.

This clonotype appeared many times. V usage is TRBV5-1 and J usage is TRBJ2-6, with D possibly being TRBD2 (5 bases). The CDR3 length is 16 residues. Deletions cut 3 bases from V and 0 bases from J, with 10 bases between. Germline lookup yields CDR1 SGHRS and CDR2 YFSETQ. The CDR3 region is CASSWVGSSGANVLTF. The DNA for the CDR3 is TGCGCCAGCAGCTGGGTAGGGAGCTCTGGGGCCAACGTCCTGACTTTC.

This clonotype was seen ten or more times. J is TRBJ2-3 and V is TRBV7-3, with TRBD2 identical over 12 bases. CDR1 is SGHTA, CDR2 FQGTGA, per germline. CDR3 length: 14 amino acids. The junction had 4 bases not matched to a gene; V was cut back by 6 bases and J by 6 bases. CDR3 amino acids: CASRTSGSGDTQYF. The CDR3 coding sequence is TGTGCCAGCAGGACTAGCGGGAGTGGCGATACGCAGTATTTT.

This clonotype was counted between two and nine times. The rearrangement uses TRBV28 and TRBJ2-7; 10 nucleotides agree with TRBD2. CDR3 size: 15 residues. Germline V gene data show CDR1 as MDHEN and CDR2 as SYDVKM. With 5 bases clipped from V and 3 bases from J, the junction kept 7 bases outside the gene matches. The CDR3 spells CASSPPGLANYEQYF. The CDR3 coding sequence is TGTGCCAGCAGTCCTCCGGGACTAGCGAACTACGAGCAGTACTTC.

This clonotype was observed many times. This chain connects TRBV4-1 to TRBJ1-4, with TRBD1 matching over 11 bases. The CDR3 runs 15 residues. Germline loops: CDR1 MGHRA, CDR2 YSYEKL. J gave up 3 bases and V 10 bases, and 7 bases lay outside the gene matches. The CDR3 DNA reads TGCGCCACAAGGGACAGGGGGTCATCTAATGAAAAACTGTTTTTT. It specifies CATRDRGSSNEKLFF.

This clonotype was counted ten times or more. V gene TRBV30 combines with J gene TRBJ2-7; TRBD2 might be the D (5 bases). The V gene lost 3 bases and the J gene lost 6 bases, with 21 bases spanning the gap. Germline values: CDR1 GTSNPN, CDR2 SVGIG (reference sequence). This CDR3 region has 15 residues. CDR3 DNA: TGTGCCTGGAGCACCCCCCGGACTTCCCTTCTCGAGCAGTACTTC. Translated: CAWSTPRTSLLEQYF.